The clone carrying this TCR beta chain was recorded only once. This entry is derived from a study of blood T cell repertoires in COVID-19. Libraries were prepared by immunoSEQ multiplex PCR; TCRdb keeps only in-frame clonotypes and omits some of them. This sample yields under 50,000 clones, of which approximately 86% are seen a single time; about 5.5% belongs to the top ten. Germline lookup yields CDR1 DFQATT and CDR2 SNEGSKA (reference sequence). The V end was cut by 3 bases, the J end by 6 bases, with 9 bases between. There are 11 residues in the CDR3. Sequencing was done on a sample of peripheral blood. V gene TRBV20-1 combines with J gene TRBJ2-7; D gene ambiguous. The TCR was taken from a man aged 40-49 years with active COVID-19. Here the CDR3 DNA reads TGCAGTGCTAGCTCATTCGGCGAGCAGTACTTC. Translating it yields CSASSFGEQYF.